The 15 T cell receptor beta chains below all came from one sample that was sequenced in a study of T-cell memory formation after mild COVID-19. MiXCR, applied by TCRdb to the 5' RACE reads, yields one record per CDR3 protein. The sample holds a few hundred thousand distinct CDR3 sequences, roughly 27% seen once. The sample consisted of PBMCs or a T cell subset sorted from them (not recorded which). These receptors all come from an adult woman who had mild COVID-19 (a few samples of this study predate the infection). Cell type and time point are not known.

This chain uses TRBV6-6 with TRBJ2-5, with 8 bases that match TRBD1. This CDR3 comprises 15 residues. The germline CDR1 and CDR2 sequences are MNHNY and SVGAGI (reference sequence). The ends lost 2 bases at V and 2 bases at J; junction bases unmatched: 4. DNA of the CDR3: TGTGCCAGCAGTTACGGACAGGGAGTACAAGAGACCCAGTACTTC. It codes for CASSYGQGVQETQYF.

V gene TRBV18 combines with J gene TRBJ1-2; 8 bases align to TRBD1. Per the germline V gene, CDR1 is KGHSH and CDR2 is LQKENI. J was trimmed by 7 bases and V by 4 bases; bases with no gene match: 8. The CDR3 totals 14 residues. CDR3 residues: CASSQDGTGTGYTF. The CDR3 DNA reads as TGTGCCAGCTCACAAGACGGGACAGGTACTGGCTACACCTTC. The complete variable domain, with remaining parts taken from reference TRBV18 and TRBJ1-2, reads NAGVMQNPRHLVRRRGQEARLRCSPMKGHSHVYWYRQLPEEGLKFMVYLQKENIIDESGMPKERFSAEFPKEGPSILRIQQVVRGDSAAYFCASSQDGTGTGYTFGSGTRLTVV.

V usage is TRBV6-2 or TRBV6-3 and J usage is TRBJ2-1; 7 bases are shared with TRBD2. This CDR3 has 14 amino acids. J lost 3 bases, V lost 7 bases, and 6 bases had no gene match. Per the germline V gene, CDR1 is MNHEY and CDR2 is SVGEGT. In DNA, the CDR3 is TGTGCCAGCAAAAAGCGGGATAGCTACAATGAGCAGTTCTTC. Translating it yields CASKKRDSYNEQFF.

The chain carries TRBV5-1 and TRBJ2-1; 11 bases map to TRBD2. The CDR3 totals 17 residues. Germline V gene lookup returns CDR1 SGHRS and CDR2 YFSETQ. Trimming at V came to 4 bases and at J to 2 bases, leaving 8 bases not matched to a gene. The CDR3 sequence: CASSIFSGRGTYNEQFF. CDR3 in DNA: TGCGCCAGCAGCATATTTAGCGGGAGGGGGACCTACAATGAGCAGTTCTTC.

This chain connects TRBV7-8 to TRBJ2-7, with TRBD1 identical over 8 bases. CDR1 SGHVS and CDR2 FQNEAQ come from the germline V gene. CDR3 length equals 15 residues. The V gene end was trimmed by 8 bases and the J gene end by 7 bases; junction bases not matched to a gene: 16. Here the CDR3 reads CASGISTGAQWEQYF. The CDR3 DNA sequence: TGTGCCAGCGGAATATCGACAGGGGCGCAATGGGAGCAGTACTTC. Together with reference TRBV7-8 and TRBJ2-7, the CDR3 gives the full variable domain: GAGVSQSPRYKVAKRGQDVALRCDPISGHVSLFWYQQALGQGPEFLTYFQNEAQLDKSGLPSDRFFAERPEGSVSTLKIQRTQQEDSAVYLCASGISTGAQWEQYFGPGTRLTVT.

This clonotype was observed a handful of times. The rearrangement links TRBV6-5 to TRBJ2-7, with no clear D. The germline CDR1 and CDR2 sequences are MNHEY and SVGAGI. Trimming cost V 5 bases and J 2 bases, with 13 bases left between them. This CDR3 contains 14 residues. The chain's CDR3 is CASSRYGRTYEQYF. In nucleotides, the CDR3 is TGTGCCAGCAGTCGGTACGGCAGGACCTACGAGCAGTACTTC.

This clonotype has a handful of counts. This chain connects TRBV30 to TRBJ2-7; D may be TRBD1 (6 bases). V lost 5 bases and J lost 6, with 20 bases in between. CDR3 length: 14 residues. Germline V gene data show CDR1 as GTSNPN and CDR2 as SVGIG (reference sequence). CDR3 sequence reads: CAWATQGKGSEQYF. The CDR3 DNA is TGTGCCTGGGCAACCCAGGGGAAGGGCTCCGAGCAGTACTTC.

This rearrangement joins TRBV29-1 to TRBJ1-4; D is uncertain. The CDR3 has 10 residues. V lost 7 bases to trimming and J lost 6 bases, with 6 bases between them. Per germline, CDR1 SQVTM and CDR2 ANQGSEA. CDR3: CSAGDEKLFF. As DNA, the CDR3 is TGCAGCGCTGGGGATGAAAAACTGTTTTTT.

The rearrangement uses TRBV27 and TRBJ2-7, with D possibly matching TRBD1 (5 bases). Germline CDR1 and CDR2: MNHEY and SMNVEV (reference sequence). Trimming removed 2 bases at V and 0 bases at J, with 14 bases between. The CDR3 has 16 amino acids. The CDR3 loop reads CASSLRAGINSYEQYF. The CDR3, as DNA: TGTGCCAGCAGTTTAAGGGCAGGGATCAACTCCTACGAGCAGTACTTC.

The CDR3 sequence is CASGHFRREGLVFEQYF. The CDR3, as DNA: TGTGCCAGCGGTCACTTCCGACGGGAGGGCCTTGTGTTCGAGCAGTACTTC. The V call is TRBV6-2 or TRBV6-3, the J call TRBJ2-7; TRBD2 aligns across 8 bases. Germline loops: CDR1 MNHEY, CDR2 SVGEGT. The ends lost 8 bases at V and 6 bases at J; junction bases unmatched: 21. The CDR3 covers 17 residues.

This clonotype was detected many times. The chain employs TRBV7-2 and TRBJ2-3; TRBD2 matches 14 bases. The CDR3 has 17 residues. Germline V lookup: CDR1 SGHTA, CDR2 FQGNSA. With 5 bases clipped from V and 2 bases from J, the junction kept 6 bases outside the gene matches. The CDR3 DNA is TGTGCCAGCAGCAGGGGACTAGCGGGAGCCGCCACAGATACGCAGTATTTT. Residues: CASSRGLAGAATDTQYF.

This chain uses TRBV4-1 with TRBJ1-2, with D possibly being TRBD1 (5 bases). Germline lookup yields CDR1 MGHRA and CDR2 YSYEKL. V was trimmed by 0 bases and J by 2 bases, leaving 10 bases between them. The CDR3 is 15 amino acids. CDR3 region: CASSQDSDSNYGYTF. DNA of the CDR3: TGCGCCAGCAGCCAAGATTCTGACAGCAACTATGGCTACACCTTC.

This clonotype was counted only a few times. CDR3 nucleotide sequence: TGTGCCAGCAGCTTAGAAACAGGATTTTGGGCTACTAATGAAAAACTGTTTTTT. Translated, it gives CASSLETGFWATNEKLFF. The chain is built from TRBV7-8 and TRBJ1-4; tentative D call: TRBD1 (5 bases). Trimming cost V 1 base and J 2 bases, with 17 bases left between them. This CDR3 is built from 18 residues. The V gene's germline CDR1 is SGHVS and CDR2 FQNEAQ.

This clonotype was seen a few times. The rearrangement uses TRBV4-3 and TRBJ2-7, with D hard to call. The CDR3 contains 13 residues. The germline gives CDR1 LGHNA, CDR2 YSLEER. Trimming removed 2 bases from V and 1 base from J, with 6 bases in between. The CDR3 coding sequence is TGCGCCAGCAGCCAACAGGTGTCCTACGAGCAGTACTTC. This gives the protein CASSQQVSYEQYF.

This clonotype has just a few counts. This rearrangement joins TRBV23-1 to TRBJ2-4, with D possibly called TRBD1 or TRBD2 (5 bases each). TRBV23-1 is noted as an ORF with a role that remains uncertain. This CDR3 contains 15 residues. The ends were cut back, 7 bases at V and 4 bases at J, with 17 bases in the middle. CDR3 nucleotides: TGCGCCAGCATCCCACCTGGGACGGTAAAAAACATTCAGTACTTC. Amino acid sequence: CASIPPGTVKNIQYF.